Sequencing of this T cell receptor (beta chain) was carried out in a study of identical twins. Note on this clonotype: The antigen is unknown.

TCRdb reanalysed the 5' RACE reads using MiXCR and keeps one entry per CDR3 protein. The table includes 400,000 or so distinct CDR3 sequences, approximately 8.8% detected once. Study results and caveats: The authors noted that invariant MAIT and iNKT cells could partly confound zero-insertion analyses.

There are 13 residues in the CDR3. The V gene end was trimmed by 5 bases and the J gene end by 11 bases; junction bases not matched to a gene: 8. In germline, CDR1 is SGHAT, CDR2 FQNNGV. Specimen: naive T cells sorted from blood. The chain couples TRBV11-2 to TRBJ2-1; TRBD1 agrees at 8 bases. The TCR sequence derives from a woman between 45 and 65 years old in good health. CDR3 region: CASSTRQGFKQFF. The CDR3 nucleotides read TGTGCCAGCAGCACTCGACAGGGGTTTAAGCAGTTCTTC.